Listed here are 24 T cell receptor beta chains from one sample, sequenced in a study of blood T cell repertoires in COVID-19. Profiled with immunoSEQ multiplex PCR; TCRdb holds only in-frame clones, not every one. This table holds approximately 180,000 clones, around nine tenths found once. The sample was peripheral blood. The receptors stem from a man aged 55 to 69 with active or convalescent COVID-19.

This clone has just one count. The rearrangement joins TRBV5-1 to TRBJ2-3; TRBD2 matches 12 bases. The CDR3 consists of 15 residues. Germline assignment: CDR1 SGHRS and CDR2 YFSETQ. The junction had 2 bases not matched to a gene; V was cut back by 5 bases and J by 1 base. DNA for the CDR3: TGCGCCAGCAGTAGACTAGCGGGGGGCACAGATACGCAGTATTTT. This sequence encodes CASSRLAGGTDTQYF.

The chain links TRBV24-1 to TRBJ1-6; D remains ambiguous. Germline CDR1 reads KGHDR; CDR2 reads SFDVKD. V gave up 5 bases and J gave up 5 bases, with 12 bases separating them. The CDR3 extends over 15 amino acids. CDR3 nucleotides: TGTGCCACCAGTGCCTCCGGCGGGCATAATTCACCCCTCCACTTT. Its protein is CATSASGGHNSPLHF.

In DNA form, the CDR3 reads TGTGCCAGCTCTAGACAGGGCTTGGGCACTGAAGCTTTCTTT. Encoded protein: CASSRQGLGTEAFF. J is TRBJ1-1 and V is TRBV18; 7 bases map to TRBD1. With V trimmed by 6 bases and J by 4 bases, 8 bases remained unmatched. Germline lookup yields CDR1 KGHSH and CDR2 LQKENI. This CDR3 comprises 14 residues.

The chain carries TRBV10-2 and TRBJ2-5, with TRBD2 as a possible D gene (6 bases). The V end was cut by 7 bases, the J end by 2 bases, with 11 bases between. This CDR3 spans 13 amino acids. Germline V gene lookup returns CDR1 WSHSY and CDR2 SAAADI. The CDR3 here is CASNRRGQETQYF. CDR3 nucleotides: TGCGCCAGCAATAGGCGGGGACAAGAGACCCAGTACTTC.

The J gene is TRBJ1-4, the V gene TRBV10-3, with D possibly being TRBD1 (6 bases). Looked up from germline, CDR1 is ENHRY and CDR2 is SYGVKD. Between the trimmed V and J ends, which lost 3 bases and 4 bases, there was a span of 12 bases. This CDR3 is built from 15 residues. The CDR3 here is CAISEGTLDNEKLFF. In DNA form, the CDR3 reads TGTGCCATCAGTGAAGGGACACTTGATAATGAAAAACTGTTTTTT.

In this sample, this clone turned up once. The V call is TRBV3-1 (or the pseudogene TRBV3-2), the J call TRBJ1-2, with TRBD1 identical over 9 bases. Trimming took 2 bases from V and 6 from J; bases not matched to a gene: 4. Germline V gene data show CDR1 as LGHDT and CDR2 as YNNKEL (reference sequence). This CDR3 region has 14 residues. The CDR3 DNA sequence: TGTGCCAGCAGCCAAACACAGGGGGCGGATGGCTACACCTTC. Translated, it gives CASSQTQGADGYTF.

This chain connects TRBV3-1 (or the pseudogene TRBV3-2) to TRBJ2-7; 9 bases map to TRBD1. CDR3 length: 14 residues. V lost 4 bases and J lost 3; bases outside the gene matches: 4. Germline V lookup: CDR1 LGHDT, CDR2 YNNKEL (reference sequence). The CDR3 reads CASSPGTGFYEQYF. The CDR3 region has the DNA TGTGCCAGCAGCCCCGGGACAGGGTTCTACGAGCAGTACTTC.

The chain recombines TRBV19 with TRBJ2-1; D is unclear. V dropped 3 bases and J dropped 11 bases, with 14 bases sitting between them. CDR3 length: 13 amino acids. Germline V gene data show CDR1 as LNHDA and CDR2 as SQIVND (reference sequence). In DNA form, the CDR3 reads TGTGCCAGTAGTATCGACTCCCGAACTCAGCAGTTCTTC. Translated: CASSIDSRTQQFF.

The chain is built from TRBV19 and TRBJ1-1; 8 positions match TRBD1. The CDR3 loop spans 15 amino acids. J gave up 0 bases and V 7 bases, and 7 bases lay outside the gene matches. Germline CDR1 reads LNHDA; CDR2 reads SQIVND (reference sequence). The CDR3 loop is CASISQGGMNTEAFF. CDR3 bases: TGTGCCAGTATCTCACAGGGGGGGATGAACACTGAAGCTTTCTTT.

The chain joins TRBV19 to TRBJ1-1; 9 bases align to TRBD1. Germline assignment: CDR1 LNHDA and CDR2 SQIVND (reference sequence). The CDR3 has 14 amino acids. J gave up 5 bases and V 3 bases, and 4 bases lay outside the gene matches. Here the CDR3 reads CASSMTGGQTEAFF. CDR3 sequence (DNA): TGTGCCAGTAGTATGACAGGGGGACAAACTGAAGCTTTCTTT.

The chain links TRBV27 to TRBJ1-2; 7 bases map to TRBD1. Germline V gives CDR1 MNHEY, CDR2 SMNVEV (reference sequence). Germline trimming cut 6 bases from V and 4 bases from J; bases unmatched to any gene: 11. The CDR3 totals 15 residues. DNA of the CDR3: TGTGCCAGCAGGACGACAGGGACCCGATTCTATGGCTACACCTTC. Amino acids: CASRTTGTRFYGYTF.

The chain uses TRBV7-8 and TRBJ2-7; possibly TRBD2 for D (6 bases). CDR1 SGHVS and CDR2 FQNEAQ come from the germline V gene. Deletions cut 5 bases from V and 0 bases from J, with 17 bases between. CDR3 size: 16 residues. CDR3 coding DNA: TGTGCCAGCAGCCCACTGTCGGCGGGGAGCTCCTACGAGCAGTACTTC. This sequence encodes CASSPLSAGSSYEQYF.

V is TRBV4-2 and J is TRBJ2-3; 8 bases match TRBD2. The trim removed 0 bases at V and 2 bases at J, leaving 10 bases unmatched. The germline gives CDR1 LGHNA, CDR2 YNFKEQ. The CDR3 is made up of 18 amino acids. In DNA, the CDR3 is TGTGCCAGCAGCCAAGATAGTGGGAAGCGGGGGCCCACAGATACGCAGTATTTT. As protein: CASSQDSGKRGPTDTQYF.

Here the CDR3 reads CASSQNTAGANVLTF. For the CDR3, the DNA is TGCGCCAGCAGCCAAAACACCGCTGGGGCCAACGTCCTGACTTTC. The chain uses TRBV4-1 and TRBJ2-6; D gene unclear. V was pared by 2 bases and J by 2 bases, with 7 bases between. The CDR3 is 15 amino acids. CDR1 is MGHRA and CDR2 is YSYEKL in the germline V gene.

This clone showed up just a few times. The J gene is TRBJ1-3, the V gene TRBV2; D remains unclear. The V end lost 6 bases, the J end lost 0 bases, and 9 bases lay between the germline ends. Germline CDR1 reads SNHLY; CDR2 reads FYNNEI. The CDR3 has 14 residues. The DNA for the CDR3 is TGTGCCAGCAGACTAGGTGTCTCTGGAAACACCATATATTTT. Encoded protein: CASRLGVSGNTIYF.

A few counts support this clone. The J gene is TRBJ2-2, the V gene TRBV19; 12 bases map to TRBD2. Germline CDR1 is LNHDA and CDR2 is SQIVND (reference sequence). V trimming: 8 bases; J trimming: 4 bases; junction bases outside the gene matches: 2. The CDR3 covers 14 residues. This CDR3 reads CASRLAGATGELFF. CDR3 sequence (DNA): TGTGCCAGTCGACTAGCGGGGGCCACCGGGGAGCTGTTTTTT.

This sequence joins TRBV19 and TRBJ2-7, with TRBD1 matching over 11 bases. Per germline, CDR1 LNHDA and CDR2 SQIVND (reference sequence). With V trimmed by 5 bases and J by 6 bases, 12 bases remained unmatched. CDR3 length: 16 amino acids. The DNA of the CDR3 is TGTGCCAGTAGTTCAGGACCGGGACAGGGGGTTGTCGAGCAGTACTTC. It encodes CASSSGPGQGVVEQYF.

V and J are TRBV3-1 (or the pseudogene TRBV3-2) and TRBJ2-7; D is undetermined. The germline CDR1 and CDR2 sequences are LGHDT and YNNKEL (reference sequence). This CDR3 has 11 amino acids. Trimming stripped 4 bases from V and 4 bases from J, with 5 bases between. The CDR3 here is CASSRQYEQYF. The CDR3 region has the DNA TGTGCCAGCAGCCGACAATACGAGCAGTACTTC.

A word on this clone: In the same sample, other DNA sequences code for this CDR3. The gene calls are TRBV5-1 and TRBJ1-1; the D gene is possibly TRBD1 (5 bases). The CDR3 runs to 13 residues. The germline V and J ends were trimmed by 5 bases and 1 base, with 9 bases remaining between them. Germline V gene data show CDR1 as SGHRS and CDR2 as YFSETQ. DNA of the CDR3: TGCGCCAGCAGACAGGATTCGAACACTGAAGCTTTCTTT. Translating it yields CASRQDSNTEAFF.

V gene TRBV5-1 combines with J gene TRBJ2-7; possibly TRBD2 for D (6 bases). Germline-derived CDR1 and CDR2 are SGHRS and YFSETQ. V lost 0 bases to trimming and J lost 6 bases, with 13 bases between them. This CDR3 comprises 14 residues. The CDR3 spells CASSLDGGVVEQYF. DNA for the CDR3: TGCGCCAGCAGCTTGGATGGCGGGGTGGTCGAGCAGTACTTC.

This rearrangement joins TRBV27 to TRBJ1-4; D is perhaps TRBD1 (6 bases). The CDR3 loop spans 15 amino acids. V dropped 3 bases and J dropped 8 bases, with 16 bases sitting between them. In germline, CDR1 is MNHEY, CDR2 SMNVEV (reference sequence). The DNA for the CDR3 is TGTGCCAGCAGTTTGGACAGTCGATTCGGGGAAAAACTGTTTTTT. It specifies CASSLDSRFGEKLFF. The full variable domain, its missing parts supplied by reference TRBV27 and TRBJ1-4, is EAQVTQNPRYLITVTGKKLTVTCSQNMNHEYMSWYRQDPGLGLRQIYYSMNVEVTDKGDVPEGYKVSRKEKRNFPLILESPSPNQTSLYFCASSLDSRFGEKLFFGSGTQLSVL.

The rearrangement links TRBV4-1 to TRBJ1-6; tentative D call: TRBD1 (6 bases). The CDR3 contains 15 residues. The V and J ends lost 1 base and 4 bases respectively, with 8 bases between them. Germline assignment: CDR1 MGHRA and CDR2 YSYEKL. The CDR3 DNA follows: TGCGCCAGCAGCCAAGGGACAGAATATAATTCACCCCTCCACTTT. Protein: CASSQGTEYNSPLHF.

This clone appeared once. This chain links TRBV24-1 with TRBJ2-5; 9 positions agree with TRBD2. CDR3 length equals 15 residues. Germline CDR1 and CDR2: KGHDR and SFDVKD. The ends lost 3 bases at V and 4 bases at J; junction bases unmatched: 5. The CDR3 region has the DNA TGTGCCACCAGTGATCCGCGGGAGGGTGCAGAGACCCAGTACTTC. Its translation: CATSDPREGAETQYF.

The rearrangement uses TRBV13 and TRBJ2-2; weak D call: TRBD1 (6 bases). The germline gives CDR1 PRHDT, CDR2 FYEKMQ (reference sequence). The CDR3 length is 15 residues. Trimming took off 1 base at V and 6 bases at J, with 12 bases between the two ends. The CDR3 DNA is TGTGCCAGCAGCTTAGAAGGTCAGGGGTCCGGGGAGCTGTTTTTT. This sequence encodes CASSLEGQGSGELFF.